This passage covers 13 T cell receptor beta chains from one sample sequenced in a study of shared clonotypes between healthy human individuals. The naive CD8 population came from CD45RO-negative cells selected for CCR7, without terminally differentiated effector memory CD45RA+ cells. Produced via immunoSEQ multiplex PCR; TCRdb's table is partial and in-frame only. The repertoire includes around 620,000 clones, approximately 95% of them detected once, and 0.095% to 0.14% sits in the top ten. Sequenced material: naive CD8+ T cells sorted from blood. These receptors all come from a woman aged 25-40 years in good health.

V usage is TRBV28 and J usage is TRBJ1-5, with TRBD1 as a possible D gene (6 bases). With 1 base removed from V and 7 bases from J, the gap between germline ends came to 17 bases. Germline V gives CDR1 MDHEN, CDR2 SYDVKM. The CDR3 sequence is 16 residues long. The DNA of the CDR3 is TGTGCCAGCAGTTTATTGTTTCTAGGGGGGGAGCAGCCCCAGCATTTT. Translation: CASSLLFLGGEQPQHF.

The chain has TRBV14 and TRBJ2-7; 7 bases align to TRBD2. Trimming took 2 bases from V and 6 from J; bases not matched to a gene: 13. CDR1 and CDR2 from the germline V gene are SGHDN and FVKESK. CDR3 length: 16 residues. The CDR3 sequence is CASSQRLGGSGGEQYF. The CDR3 nucleotides are TGTGCCAGCAGCCAAAGGCTGGGCGGGAGTGGGGGCGAGCAGTACTTC.

V and J are TRBV6-5 and TRBJ1-1; no clear D. CDR1 and CDR2 (germline): MNHEY, SVGAGI. This CDR3 has 15 residues. V shed 0 bases and J shed 5 bases, with 13 bases lying between them. CDR3 amino acids: CASSYSFRVGTEAFF. The CDR3 nucleotides read TGTGCCAGCAGTTACTCCTTTAGGGTGGGGACTGAAGCTTTCTTT.

The chain uses TRBV5-6 and TRBJ1-2, with 9 positions matching TRBD1. With 4 bases clipped from V and 3 bases from J, the junction kept 7 bases outside the gene matches. There are 15 residues in the CDR3. Germline V CDR1 and CDR2: SGHDT, YYEEEE. In DNA, the CDR3 is TGTGCCAGCAGCCGGACAGGGGTGGAGGACTATGGCTACACCTTC. Its translation is CASSRTGVEDYGYTF.

This chain uses TRBV9 with TRBJ1-1, with 8 positions matching TRBD1. Germline CDR1 SGDLS, CDR2 YYNGEE. The CDR3 sequence is 16 residues long. Germline trimming cut 3 bases from V and 3 bases from J; bases unmatched to any gene: 10. CDR3 loop: CASSGPTGGEDTEAFF. DNA for the CDR3: TGTGCCAGCAGCGGACCTACAGGGGGGGAAGACACTGAAGCTTTCTTT.

This clone is a singleton in its sample. The genes are TRBV18 and TRBJ1-5; unclear D gene. Trimming stripped 3 bases from V and 5 bases from J, with 14 bases between. The CDR3 spans 15 residues. Germline V lookup: CDR1 KGHSH, CDR2 LQKENI. CDR3 coding DNA: TGTGCCAGCTCACCCGGTCACAGCTTATATCAGCCCCAGCATTTT. Translated, it gives CASSPGHSLYQPQHF.

The rearrangement links TRBV5-8 to TRBJ1-1; D gene unclear. Germline V gives CDR1 SGHTS, CDR2 YDEGEE. V was clipped by 5 bases and J by 0 bases, with 14 bases between them. The CDR3 length is 15 residues. The CDR3 DNA reads as TGTGCCAGCAGACTTGGACCGACGATGAACACTGAAGCTTTCTTT. This translates into CASRLGPTMNTEAFF.

This chain connects TRBV4-2 to TRBJ2-2, with D unclear. The V and J ends lost 0 bases and 3 bases respectively, with 14 bases between them. The CDR3 runs to 17 residues. Per the germline V gene, CDR1 is LGHNA and CDR2 is YNFKEQ. CDR3 amino acids: CASSQEEGRVDTGELFF. CDR3 DNA sequence: TGTGCCAGCAGCCAAGAAGAAGGAAGGGTAGACACCGGGGAGCTGTTTTTT.

The V call is TRBV28, the J call TRBJ1-4, with D perhaps TRBD1 (6 bases). The CDR3 is 17 amino acids. V lost 9 bases to trimming and J lost 6 bases, with 26 bases between them. Germline V gene sequence: CDR1 MDHEN, CDR2 SYDVKM. The CDR3 is CASIPQGHKRWDEKLFF. The CDR3 DNA reads as TGTGCCAGTATACCACAGGGCCACAAAAGGTGGGATGAAAAACTGTTTTTT.

This clone has only a few counts. CDR3 residues: CASQPNTEAFF. The CDR3 DNA is TGTGCCAGCCAACCCAACACTGAAGCTTTCTTT. V gene TRBV7-9 combines with J gene TRBJ1-1; D unresolved. Germline V lookup: CDR1 SEHNR, CDR2 FQNEAQ (reference sequence). This CDR3 has 11 amino acids. Trimming took off 8 bases at V and 2 bases at J, with 6 bases between the two ends.

This rearrangement joins TRBV2 to TRBJ1-4; 8 positions match TRBD1. Unmatched junction bases numbered 10, after V lost 3 bases and J lost 7 bases. Germline loops: CDR1 SNHLY, CDR2 FYNNEI. CDR3 length: 16 amino acids. CDR3 in amino acids: CASSEGKTGAGEKLFF. CDR3 DNA: TGTGCCAGCAGTGAGGGCAAGACAGGGGCGGGTGAAAAACTGTTTTTT.

This chain uses TRBV4-1 with TRBJ1-5, with D tentatively TRBD1 (6 bases). Between the trimmed V and J ends, which lost 3 bases and 7 bases, there was a span of 16 bases. The CDR3 is made up of 15 amino acids. Germline V gene data show CDR1 as MGHRA and CDR2 as YSYEKL. The CDR3 protein is CASSQGWGPRQPQHF. In nucleotides, the CDR3 is TGCGCCAGCAGCCAGGGATGGGGGCCCCGCCAGCCCCAGCATTTT.

This clone is a singleton in its sample. The rearrangement uses TRBV9 and TRBJ2-5; D is perhaps TRBD2 (6 bases). V shed 4 bases and J shed 2 bases, with 12 bases lying between them. Germline CDR1 and CDR2: SGDLS and YYNGEE. The CDR3 is 14 residues long. The CDR3 loop reads CASSLLGGQETQYF. Written as DNA, the CDR3 is TGTGCCAGCAGCCTCCTTGGGGGGCAAGAGACCCAGTACTTC.